This T cell receptor beta chain was found in a study of blood T cell repertoires in COVID-19. Study at large: Both acute and convalescent COVID-19 samples were obtained from the United States, Italy and Spain. PBMCs, B-cell-depleted T cells, or T cells were the source of the cDNA or gDNA that made up the material.

Per the authors' pipeline: Amplification from reference gene primers served as the basis for estimated nucleated cell counts. Sequenced by immunoSEQ multiplex PCR; TCRdb stores in-frame clones only, minus some. Clone size and the V and J calls come from that table; the DNA yielded D and trimming. The sample includes under 250,000 clones, approximately 80% of them seen just once. The sequenced sample consisted of peripheral blood. The clonotype was recovered from a woman in her sixties or seventies with active or convalescent COVID-19.

The CDR3 DNA is TGCGCCAGCAGTCAATCGGCTCAAAATTGCAGGGGCAGCTTAGAGACCCAGTACTTC. Amino acid sequence: CASSQSAQNCRGSLETQYF. This rearrangement joins TRBV23-1 to TRBJ2-5, with D perhaps matching TRBD1 (6 bases). Being an ORF, TRBV23-1 has a function that is uncertain. The CDR3 has 19 residues. The V end was cut by 0 bases, the J end by 4 bases, with 24 bases between.